This paragraph reports one T cell receptor beta chain. Its antigen remains unknown. The data were taken from a study of Ad26.COV2.S vaccination and SARS-CoV-2 variants. Background on the study: It was the COV1001 Ad26.COV2.S trial arm that included the donor.

General study points: Similar non-spike TCR breadth was seen in vaccine and placebo recipients.

The sample's treatment: some 20 received Ad26.COV2.S at low or high dose, single or two shots; about 5 received placebo; per-sample allocation not given. Sampling occurred on day 63 after the first vaccine or placebo injection. Sequencing used immunoSEQ multiplex PCR; TCRdb keeps in-frame clones, though not all of them. In the table there are hundreds of thousands of clones, 70% to 90% of which are singletons. The sequencing here drew on peripheral blood, taken in a trial of Ad26.COV2.S vaccine versus placebo. The source is a person aged 18-65 years who received the Ad26.COV2.S COVID-19 vaccine or a placebo.

CDR3 coding DNA: TGTGCCAGCAGACAAGGGGGGGGGATCGAAATGGGTTCACCCCTCCACTTT. It specifies CASRQGGGIEMGSPLHF. The V call is TRBV5-4, the J call TRBJ1-6, with D perhaps matching TRBD1 (6 bases). The CDR3 consists of 17 residues. Trimming cost V 5 bases and J 9 bases, with 24 bases left between them. In germline, CDR1 is SGHNT, CDR2 YYREEE (reference sequence).